The 14 T cell receptor beta chains given below trace back to one sample, sequenced in a study of human T cells and chemical hapten exposure. TCRdb re-called the RACE reads through MiXCR, storing one row per CDR3 protein. Among 250,000 or so distinct CDR3 sequences listed, around 7.7% were seen once. Time point indicated: pre-sensitization, week 0. Treatment reported: therapeutic diphenylcyclopropenone sensitization with weekly scalp DPC. The sequencing here drew on whole blood, taken in connection with sensitization to the hapten diphenylcyclopropenone (DPC). Every receptor here comes from a man aged 18 to 30 with alopecia areata. Some clones in this sample may be carry-over from other donors' samples.

This clonotype was found many times. V usage is TRBV10-2 and J usage is TRBJ1-5; tentative D call: TRBD1 (5 bases). Germline assignment: CDR1 WSHSY and CDR2 SAAADI. The CDR3 is made up of 15 amino acids. V lost 3 bases and J 3 bases, leaving 12 bases between the germline ends. The CDR3 DNA reads as TGCGCCAGCAGTGACTTGGGACCGATCAATCAGCCCCAGCATTTT. Amino acid sequence: CASSDLGPINQPQHF.

This clonotype was counted only a few times. This chain connects TRBV7-2 to TRBJ2-1; 8 bases match TRBD1. Germline V gene sequence: CDR1 SGHTA, CDR2 FQGNSA. Losses at the gene ends were 2 bases for V and 9 bases for J; bases not matched to a gene: 12. The CDR3 consists of 16 residues. CDR3: CASSLQGQGSRREQFF. The CDR3 nucleotides are TGTGCCAGCAGCTTACAAGGACAGGGTTCTCGTCGTGAGCAGTTCTTC.

The J gene is TRBJ2-3, the V gene TRBV6-5, with D unresolved. Per germline, CDR1 MNHEY and CDR2 SVGAGI. The CDR3 is 13 residues long. Between the trimmed V and J ends, which lost 6 bases and 4 bases, there was a span of 11 bases. CDR3 nucleotides: TGTGCCAGCAGGGACCGACTGCCAGATACGCAGTATTTT. This encodes CASRDRLPDTQYF.

A few counts support this clonotype. This chain connects TRBV3-1 to TRBJ2-2; possibly TRBD2 for D (6 bases). The CDR3 is 15 residues long. With 5 bases removed from V and 4 bases from J, the gap between germline ends came to 14 bases. In germline, CDR1 is LGHDT, CDR2 YNNKEL (reference sequence). As DNA, the CDR3 is TGTGCCAGCAGCGTACCGGGACTTGGCACCGGGGAGCTGTTTTTT. This codes for CASSVPGLGTGELFF.

V usage is TRBV29-1 and J usage is TRBJ2-7, with 8 bases matching TRBD1. V was pared by 7 bases and J by 6 bases, with 14 bases of the junction left unmatched. The germline gives CDR1 SQVTM, CDR2 ANQGSEA. The length of the CDR3 is 14 residues. CDR3 protein: CSAKSGTGLSEQYF. For the CDR3, the DNA is TGCAGCGCTAAATCCGGGACAGGACTCAGCGAGCAGTACTTC.

In its sample, this clonotype was seen a few times. This chain connects TRBV12-3 or TRBV12-4 to TRBJ1-3; D is unresolved. V was shortened by 4 bases and J by 4 bases, with 14 bases between the two germline ends. This CDR3 spans 15 amino acids. CDR3 in DNA: TGTGCCAGCAGTTCCTGGGGAGGTTCCGGAAACACCATATATTTT. Translation: CASSSWGGSGNTIYF.

This clonotype was found a few times. This chain connects TRBV27 to TRBJ2-1; perhaps TRBD2 as D (6 bases). The V end lost 5 bases, the J end lost 9 bases, and 14 bases lay between the germline ends. The CDR3 covers 13 residues. Per germline, CDR1 MNHEY and CDR2 SMNVEV (reference sequence). This CDR3 is CASSTREDGEQFF. CDR3 sequence (DNA): TGTGCCAGCAGTACCAGGGAGGATGGTGAGCAGTTCTTC.

This clonotype was detected a few times. J is TRBJ2-1 and V is TRBV4-3, with 10 positions matching TRBD1. Germline values: CDR1 LGHNA, CDR2 YSLEER. The CDR3 covers 15 residues. The V and J ends lost 0 bases and 8 bases, in that order; junction bases with no gene match: 4. The CDR3 nucleotides are TGCGCCAGCAGCCAAGACATGGGGACAGGGGATGAGCAGTTCTTC. Protein: CASSQDMGTGDEQFF.

This clonotype was found a few times. The chain combines TRBV12-3 or TRBV12-4 with TRBJ1-6; D gene unclear. Trimming left V 3 bases short and J 16 bases short, with 13 bases between. The CDR3 length is 12 residues. CDR3 in amino acids: CASSFSMDALHF. The CDR3 coding sequence is TGTGCCAGCAGTTTCTCGATGGACGCGCTCCACTTT.

This clonotype was observed many times. The rearrangement joins TRBV7-9 to TRBJ2-1; D gene ambiguous. V was pared by 3 bases and J by 7 bases, with 16 bases between. Germline assignment: CDR1 SEHNR and CDR2 FQNEAQ (reference sequence). The CDR3 runs 15 residues. As DNA, the CDR3 is TGTGCCAGCAGCTTCTCGAACAGCCAGAGAAATGAGCAGTTCTTC. This sequence encodes CASSFSNSQRNEQFF.

The chain has TRBV28 and TRBJ2-1, with TRBD2 as a possible D gene (6 bases). The CDR3 runs to 13 residues. CDR1 is MDHEN, CDR2 SYDVKM, per germline. The DNA for the CDR3 is TGTGCTTTTGGGGGGTCCCTTAACAATGAGCAGTTCTTC. Its protein product is CAFGGSLNNEQFF.

CDR3 protein: CASSPGGGRLEKLFF. In DNA form, the CDR3 reads TGTGCCAGCAGTCCTGGGGGTGGGCGCCTAGAAAAACTGTTTTTT. The chain links TRBV28 to TRBJ1-4; D perhaps matches TRBD1 (5 bases). The CDR3 runs to 15 residues. Looked up from germline, CDR1 is MDHEN and CDR2 is SYDVKM. Trimming removed 5 bases from V and 8 bases from J, with 18 bases in between.

The gene calls are TRBV7-9 and TRBJ2-3; D perhaps matches TRBD1 (6 bases). Germline V lookup: CDR1 SEHNR, CDR2 FQNEAQ (reference sequence). This CDR3 region has 15 residues. V was pared by 5 bases and J by 5 bases, with 17 bases between. The CDR3 DNA is TGTGCCAGCAGCCCTCCAGACAGGACGAGAGATACGCAGTATTTT. Its protein product is CASSPPDRTRDTQYF.

This chain connects TRBV6-4 to TRBJ2-2; TRBD1 matches at 8 bases. Germline CDR1 and CDR2: MRHNA and SNTAGT. The CDR3 length is 15 residues. Unmatched junction bases numbered 4, after V lost 3 bases and J lost 4 bases. CDR3 sequence reads: CASSESGTGTGELFF. The CDR3 DNA follows: TGTGCCAGCAGTGAGTCCGGGACAGGCACCGGGGAGCTGTTTTTT.